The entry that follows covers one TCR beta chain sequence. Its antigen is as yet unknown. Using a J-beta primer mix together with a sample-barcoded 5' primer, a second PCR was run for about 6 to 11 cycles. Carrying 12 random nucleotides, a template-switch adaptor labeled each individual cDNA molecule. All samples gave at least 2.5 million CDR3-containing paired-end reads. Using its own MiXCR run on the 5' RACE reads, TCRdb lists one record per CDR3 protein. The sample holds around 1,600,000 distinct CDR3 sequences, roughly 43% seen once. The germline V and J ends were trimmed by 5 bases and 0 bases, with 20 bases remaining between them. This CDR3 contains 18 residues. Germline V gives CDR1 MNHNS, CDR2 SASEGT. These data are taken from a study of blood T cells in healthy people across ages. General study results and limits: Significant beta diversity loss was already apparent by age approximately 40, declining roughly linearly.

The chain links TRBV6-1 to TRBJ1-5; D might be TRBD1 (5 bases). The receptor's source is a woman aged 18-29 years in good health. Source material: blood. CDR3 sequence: CASSTGLGGGHSNQPQHF. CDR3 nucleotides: TGTGCCAGCAGTACCGGACTTGGGGGTGGCCATAGCAATCAGCCCCAGCATTTT.